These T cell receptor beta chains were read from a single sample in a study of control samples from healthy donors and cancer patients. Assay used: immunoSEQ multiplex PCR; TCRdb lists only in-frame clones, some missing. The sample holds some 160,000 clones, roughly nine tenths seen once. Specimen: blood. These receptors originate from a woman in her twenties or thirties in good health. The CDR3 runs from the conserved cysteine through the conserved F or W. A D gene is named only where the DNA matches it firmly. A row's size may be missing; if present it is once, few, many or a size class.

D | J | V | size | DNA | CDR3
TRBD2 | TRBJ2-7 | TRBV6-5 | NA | TGTGCCAGCAGTAAGGGACTAGCGGGAGCGGGGGAGCAGTACTTC | CASSKGLAGAGEQYF
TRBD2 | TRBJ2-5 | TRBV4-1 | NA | TGCGCCAGCAGCCTAGGGACTAGCGGGAGTCAAGAGACCCAGTACTTC | CASSLGTSGSQETQYF
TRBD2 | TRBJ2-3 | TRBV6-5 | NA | TGTGCCAGCAGTTCCCGGGACTACCCTGGGCAGGGGCAGTATTTT | CASSSRDYPGQGQYF
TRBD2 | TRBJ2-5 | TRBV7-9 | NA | TGTGCCAGCAGCGCCGCCGGGACTAGCGGAGAGACCCAGTACTTC | CASSAAGTSGETQYF
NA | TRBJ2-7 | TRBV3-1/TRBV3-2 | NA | TGTGCCAGCAGCCAACAGGGGAACGAGCAGTACTTC | CASSQQGNEQYF
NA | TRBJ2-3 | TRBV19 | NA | TGTGCCAGTAGGGCAGGAGCCTATAGCACAGATACGCAGTATTTT | CASRAGAYSTDTQYF
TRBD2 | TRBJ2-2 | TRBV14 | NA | TGTGCCAGCAGCCAAGGGGCGGGAGGTGTCGGGGAGCTGTTTTTT | CASSQGAGGVGELFF
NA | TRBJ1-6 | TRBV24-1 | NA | TGTGCCACACAATTCGGGTATAATTCACCCCTCCACTTT | CATQFGYNSPLHF
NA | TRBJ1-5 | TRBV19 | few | TGTGCCAGTAGTGAACAGGGCAGCCAGCCCCAGCATTTT | CASSEQGSQPQHF
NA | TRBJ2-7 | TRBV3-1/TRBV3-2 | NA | TGTGCCAGCAGCCAAACTAGCATCTACGAGCAGTACTTC | CASSQTSIYEQYF
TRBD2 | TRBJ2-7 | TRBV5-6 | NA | TGTGCCAGCAGCGAAGGGACTAGCGGGCCCTACGAGCAGTACTTC | CASSEGTSGPYEQYF
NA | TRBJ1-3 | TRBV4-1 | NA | TGCGCCAGCAGCCAAAGTCCTAGTGGAAACACCATATATTTT | CASSQSPSGNTIYF
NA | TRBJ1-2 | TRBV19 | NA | TGTGCCAGTAGCCTTGGACAACTCTATGGCTACACCTTC | CASSLGQLYGYTF
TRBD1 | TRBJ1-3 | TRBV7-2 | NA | TGTGCCAGCAGCTCTAAAGGGACCGGGACAGGGGTCGGAAACACCATATATTTT | CASSSKGTGTGVGNTIYF
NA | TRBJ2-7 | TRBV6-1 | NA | TGTGCCAGCAGTGAAGAGGCAGGGGCCTACGAGCAGTACTTC | CASSEEAGAYEQYF
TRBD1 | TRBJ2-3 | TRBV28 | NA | TGTGCCAGCAGCCGACAGGGGATCGATACGCAGTATTTT | CASSRQGIDTQYF
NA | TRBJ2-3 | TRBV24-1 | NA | TGTGCCACCAGCGGGAGCACAGATACGCAGTATTTT | CATSGSTDTQYF
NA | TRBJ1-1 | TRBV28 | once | TGTGCCAGCAGGAATCAGGGGACGAACACTGAAGCTTTCTTT | CASRNQGTNTEAFF
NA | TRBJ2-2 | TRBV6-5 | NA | TGTGCCAGCAGCCTACCTAGTACAGGCACCGGGGAGCTGTTTTTT | CASSLPSTGTGELFF
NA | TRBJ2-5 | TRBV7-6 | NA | TGTGCCAGCAGCTTAGCGGGAGGAGCGCTCCAAGAGACCCAGTACTTC | CASSLAGGALQETQYF